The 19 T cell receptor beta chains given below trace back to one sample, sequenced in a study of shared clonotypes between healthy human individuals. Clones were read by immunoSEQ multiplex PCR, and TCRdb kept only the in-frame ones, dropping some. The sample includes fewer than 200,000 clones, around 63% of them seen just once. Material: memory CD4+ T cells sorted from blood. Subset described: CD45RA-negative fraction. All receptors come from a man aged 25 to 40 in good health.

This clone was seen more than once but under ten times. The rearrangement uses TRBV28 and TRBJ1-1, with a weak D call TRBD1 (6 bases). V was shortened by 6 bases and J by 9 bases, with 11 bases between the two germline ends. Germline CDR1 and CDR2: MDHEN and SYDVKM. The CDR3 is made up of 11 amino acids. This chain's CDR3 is CASSGWDKAFF. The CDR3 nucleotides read TGTGCCAGCAGCGGCTGGGACAAAGCTTTCTTT.

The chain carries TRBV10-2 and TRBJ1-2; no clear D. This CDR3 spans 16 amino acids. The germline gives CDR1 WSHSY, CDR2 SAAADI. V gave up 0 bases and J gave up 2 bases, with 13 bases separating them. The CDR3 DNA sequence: TGCGCCAGCAGTGAGTCCCCCACGCCCGTAAACTATGGCTACACCTTC. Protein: CASSESPTPVNYGYTF.

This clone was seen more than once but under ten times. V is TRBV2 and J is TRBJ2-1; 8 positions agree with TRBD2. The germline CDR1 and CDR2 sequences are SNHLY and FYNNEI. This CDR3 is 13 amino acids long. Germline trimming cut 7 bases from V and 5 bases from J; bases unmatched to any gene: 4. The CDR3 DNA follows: TGTGCCAGCAAGCGGGGGAGCAACAATGAGCAGTTCTTC. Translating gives CASKRGSNNEQFF. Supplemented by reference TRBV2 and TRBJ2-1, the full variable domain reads EPEVTQTPSHQVTQMGQEVILRCVPISNHLYFYWYRQILGQKVEFLVSFYNNEISEKSEIFDDQFSVERPDGSNFTLKIRSTKLEDSAMYFCASKRGSNNEQFFGPGTRLTVL.

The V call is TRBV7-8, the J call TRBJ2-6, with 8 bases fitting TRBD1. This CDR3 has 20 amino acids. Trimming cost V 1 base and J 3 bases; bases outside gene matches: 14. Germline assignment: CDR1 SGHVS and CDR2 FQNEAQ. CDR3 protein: CASSLVRLTGAQSGANVLTF. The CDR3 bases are TGTGCCAGCAGCTTAGTCCGACTGACAGGGGCCCAGAGTGGGGCCAACGTCCTGACTTTC.

The CDR3 sequence is CASGETGTGGQETQYF. The CDR3 DNA reads as TGTGCCAGCGGCGAAACCGGGACAGGGGGCCAAGAGACCCAGTACTTC. The rearrangement links TRBV27 to TRBJ2-5; 11 bases align to TRBD1. With 8 bases clipped from V and 1 base from J, the junction kept 9 bases outside the gene matches. This CDR3 contains 16 residues. From germline, CDR1 is MNHEY and CDR2 SMNVEV (reference sequence).

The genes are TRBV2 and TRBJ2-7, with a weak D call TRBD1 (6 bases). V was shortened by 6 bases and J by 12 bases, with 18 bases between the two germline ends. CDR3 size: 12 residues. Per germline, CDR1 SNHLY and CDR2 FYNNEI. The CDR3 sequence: CASRRTEGPLYF. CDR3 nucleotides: TGTGCCAGCAGGCGGACAGAAGGACCTTTGTACTTC.

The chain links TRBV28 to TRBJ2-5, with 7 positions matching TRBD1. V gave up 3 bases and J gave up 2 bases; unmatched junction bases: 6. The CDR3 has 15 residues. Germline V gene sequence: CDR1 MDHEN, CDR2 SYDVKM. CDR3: CASSFQQGRQETQYF. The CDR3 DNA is TGTGCCAGCAGTTTCCAACAGGGGCGGCAAGAGACCCAGTACTTC.

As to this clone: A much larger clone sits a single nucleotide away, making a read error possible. In DNA form, the CDR3 reads TGTACCAGCAGCCCAACAGGGGGCGGCTCAGAGACCCAGTACTTC. This sequence encodes CTSSPTGGGSETQYF. This chain uses TRBV5-6 with TRBJ2-5; 9 bases fit TRBD1. Per the germline V gene, CDR1 is SGHDT and CDR2 is YYEEEE. The length of the CDR3 is 15 residues.

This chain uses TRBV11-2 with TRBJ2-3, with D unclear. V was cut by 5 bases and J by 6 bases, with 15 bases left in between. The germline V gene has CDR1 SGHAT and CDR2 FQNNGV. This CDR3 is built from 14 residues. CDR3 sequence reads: CASSRRSDVDTQYF. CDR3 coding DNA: TGTGCCAGCAGCCGCCGGTCCGACGTGGATACGCAGTATTTT.

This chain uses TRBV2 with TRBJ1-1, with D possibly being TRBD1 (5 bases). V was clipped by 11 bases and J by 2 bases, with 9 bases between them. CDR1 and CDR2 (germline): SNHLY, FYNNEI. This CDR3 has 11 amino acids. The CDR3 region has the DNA TGTGCCGGGGCACATAACACTGAAGCTTTCTTT. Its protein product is CAGAHNTEAFF.

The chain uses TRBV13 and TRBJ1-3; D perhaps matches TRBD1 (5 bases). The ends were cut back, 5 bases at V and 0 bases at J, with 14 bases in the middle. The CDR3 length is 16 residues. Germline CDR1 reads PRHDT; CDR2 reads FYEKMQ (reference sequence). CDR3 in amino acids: CASSPPGGSSGNTIYF. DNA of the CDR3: TGTGCCAGCAGCCCCCCCGGGGGTAGCTCTGGAAACACCATATATTTT.

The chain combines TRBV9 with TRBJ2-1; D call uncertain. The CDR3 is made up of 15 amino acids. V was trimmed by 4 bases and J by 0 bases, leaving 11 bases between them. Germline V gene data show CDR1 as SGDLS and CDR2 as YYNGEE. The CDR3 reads CASSPSLSSYNEQFF. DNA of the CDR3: TGTGCCAGCAGCCCTAGTCTGAGCTCCTACAATGAGCAGTTCTTC. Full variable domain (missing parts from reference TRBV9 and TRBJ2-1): DSGVTQTPKHLITATGQRVTLRCSPRSGDLSVYWYQQSLDQGLQFLIQYYNGEERAKGNILERFSAQQFPDLHSELNLSSLELGDSALYFCASSPSLSSYNEQFFGPGTRLTVL.

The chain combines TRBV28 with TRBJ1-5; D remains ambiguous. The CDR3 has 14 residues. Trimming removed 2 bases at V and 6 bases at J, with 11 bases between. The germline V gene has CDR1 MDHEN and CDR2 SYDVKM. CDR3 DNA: TGTGCCAGCAGTTTACAAAATCGAGTTCAGCCCCAGCATTTT. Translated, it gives CASSLQNRVQPQHF.

This chain's CDR3 is CASSPLASAGGIAYEQYF. The CDR3 bases are TGTGCCAGCAGCCCGCTTGCCTCGGCCGGGGGGATAGCCTACGAGCAGTACTTC. The gene calls are TRBV27 and TRBJ2-7; 7 bases are shared with TRBD2. With V trimmed by 6 bases and J by 2 bases, 19 bases remained unmatched. This CDR3 region has 18 residues. The germline gives CDR1 MNHEY, CDR2 SMNVEV (reference sequence).

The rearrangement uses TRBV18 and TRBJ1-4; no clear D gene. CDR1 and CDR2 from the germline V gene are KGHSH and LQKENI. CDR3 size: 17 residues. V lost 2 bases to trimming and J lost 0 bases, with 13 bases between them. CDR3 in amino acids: CASSPRAASATNEKLFF. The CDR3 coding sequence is TGTGCCAGCTCACCAAGGGCAGCAAGTGCAACTAATGAAAAACTGTTTTTT.

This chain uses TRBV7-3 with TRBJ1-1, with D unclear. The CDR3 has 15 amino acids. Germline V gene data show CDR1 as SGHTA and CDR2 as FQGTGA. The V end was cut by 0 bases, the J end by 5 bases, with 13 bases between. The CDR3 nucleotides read TGTGCCAGCAGCTTAACGGCCAGTCTGGGGACTGAAGCTTTCTTT. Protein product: CASSLTASLGTEAFF.

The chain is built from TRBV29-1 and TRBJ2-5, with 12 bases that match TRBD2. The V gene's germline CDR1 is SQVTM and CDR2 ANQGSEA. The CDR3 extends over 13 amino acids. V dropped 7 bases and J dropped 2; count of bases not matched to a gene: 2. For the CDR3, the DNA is TGCAGCGCTGGGACTAGCGGGCAAGAGACCCAGTACTTC. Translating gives CSAGTSGQETQYF.

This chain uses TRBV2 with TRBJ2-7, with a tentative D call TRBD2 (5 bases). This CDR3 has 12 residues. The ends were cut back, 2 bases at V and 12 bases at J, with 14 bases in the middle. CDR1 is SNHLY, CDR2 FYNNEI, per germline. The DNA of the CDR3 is TGTGCCAGCAGTGAACGAGGTGGGAGCTGGTACTTC. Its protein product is CASSERGGSWYF.

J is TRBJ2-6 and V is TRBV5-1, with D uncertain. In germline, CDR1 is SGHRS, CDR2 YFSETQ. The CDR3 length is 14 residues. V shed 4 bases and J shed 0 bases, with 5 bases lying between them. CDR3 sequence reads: CASSESSGANVLTF. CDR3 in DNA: TGCGCCAGCAGCGAGAGCTCTGGGGCCAACGTCCTGACTTTC.